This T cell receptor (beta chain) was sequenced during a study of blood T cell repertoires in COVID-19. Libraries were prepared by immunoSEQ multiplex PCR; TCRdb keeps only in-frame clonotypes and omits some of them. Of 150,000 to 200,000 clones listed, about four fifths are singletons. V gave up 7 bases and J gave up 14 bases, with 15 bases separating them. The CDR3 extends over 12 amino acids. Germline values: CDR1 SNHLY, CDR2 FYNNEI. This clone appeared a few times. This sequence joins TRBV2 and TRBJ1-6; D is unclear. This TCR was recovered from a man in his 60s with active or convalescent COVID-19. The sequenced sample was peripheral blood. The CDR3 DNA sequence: TGTGCCAGCACCCTAAACTTGGAGGCCCTCCACTTT. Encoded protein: CASTLNLEALHF.